The clone carrying this TCR beta chain was found once. In germline, CDR1 is MNHEY, CDR2 SVGAGI. CDR3 size: 15 residues. V lost 5 bases and J lost 8, with 21 bases in between. These data originate in a study of OX40 agonist ivuxolimab in advanced cancers. Study-wide background: Three patients, one with hepatocellular carcinoma and two with cutaneous melanoma, responded partially.

Method: immunoSEQ multiplex PCR; TCRdb's copy keeps in-frame clones and lacks some. The sample carries some 61,000 clones, 85% to 90% recorded once. The source is an adult with an advanced solid tumor such as melanoma, head and neck, liver or kidney cancer. This sample comprised CD4+ or CD8+ T cells sorted from blood, obtained in a trial of the OX40 agonist ivuxolimab. The chain uses TRBV6-5 and TRBJ1-2; tentative D call: TRBD1 (6 bases). CDR3 sequence reads: CASSTRTGIVWGYTF. The CDR3 DNA sequence: TGTGCCAGCAGTACACGAACAGGGATAGTATGGGGCTACACCTTC.